This entry is about one T cell receptor beta chain. Antigen unknown. The sample, approximately 10 milliliters of peripheral blood, was drawn from each donor. The data belong to a study of blood T cells in healthy people across ages. Across the study: About one barcoded beta molecule per two T cells was captured by template switching.

Points from the study as a whole: Per million T cells, TCR beta diversity dropped about linearly as age rose.

Sample-barcoded 5' priming and a J-beta primer mix drove a second PCR of roughly 7 to 11 cycles. Each CDR3 protein is one row after TCRdb ran MiXCR on the 5' RACE reads. Found here are around 750,000 distinct CDR3 sequences, 50% to 65% of them singletons; the top ten hold approximately 40%. Sequenced material: blood. This receptor was obtained from an older man in good health.

In DNA form, the CDR3 reads TGTGCCAGCAACACTATGCGGAGGGCTGGGGAGACCCAGTACTTC. Translated, it gives CASNTMRRAGETQYF. This chain uses TRBV6-2 or TRBV6-3 with TRBJ2-5; TRBD2 might be the D (6 bases). Per germline, CDR1 MNHEY and CDR2 SVGEGT. The CDR3 sequence is 15 residues long. Deletions cut 7 bases from V and 5 bases from J, with 20 bases between.